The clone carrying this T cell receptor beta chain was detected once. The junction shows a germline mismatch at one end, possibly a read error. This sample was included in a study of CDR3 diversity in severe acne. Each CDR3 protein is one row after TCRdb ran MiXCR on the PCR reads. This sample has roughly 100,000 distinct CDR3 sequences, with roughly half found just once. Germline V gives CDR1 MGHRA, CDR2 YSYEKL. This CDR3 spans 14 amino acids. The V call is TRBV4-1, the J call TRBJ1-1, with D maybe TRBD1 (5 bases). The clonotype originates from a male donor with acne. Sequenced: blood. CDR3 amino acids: CASSPLLGVTEAFF. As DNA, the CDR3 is TGCGCCAGCAGCCCACTATTGGGGGTAACTGAAGCCTTCTTT.